Listed here is a single T cell receptor (beta chain). Its antigen is as yet unknown. The CDR3 covers 12 residues. Germline V gene sequence: CDR1 MNHEY, CDR2 SVGAGI. Trimming cost V 7 bases and J 8 bases, with 12 bases left between them. The entry originates in a study of shared clonotypes between healthy human individuals. Findings of the study overall: Sampling involved blood alone; tissue repertoires likely differ.

Sequencing was at deep level. Genomic DNA of every subset was divided equally among multiple immunoSEQ plates. In the authors' methods: From ImmunoSEQ came sequences covering only the junction and carrying no quality scores, so filtering differed. Method: immunoSEQ multiplex PCR; TCRdb's copy keeps in-frame clones and lacks some. D and trimming were read from the DNA, whereas the V and J calls and clone size are those reported in that table. The table records fewer than 600,000 clones, approximately 71% of them present only once. The TCR originated in a woman aged 40 to 50 in good health. Some clones in this sample may be carry-over from other donors' samples. J is TRBJ2-1 and V is TRBV6-5, with D perhaps being TRBD1 or TRBD2 (5 bases each). The sample taken for sequencing was PBMCs. The DNA for the CDR3 is TGTGCCAGCAAGGGGAGTAGGGATGAGCAGTTCTTC. Translating gives CASKGSRDEQFF.